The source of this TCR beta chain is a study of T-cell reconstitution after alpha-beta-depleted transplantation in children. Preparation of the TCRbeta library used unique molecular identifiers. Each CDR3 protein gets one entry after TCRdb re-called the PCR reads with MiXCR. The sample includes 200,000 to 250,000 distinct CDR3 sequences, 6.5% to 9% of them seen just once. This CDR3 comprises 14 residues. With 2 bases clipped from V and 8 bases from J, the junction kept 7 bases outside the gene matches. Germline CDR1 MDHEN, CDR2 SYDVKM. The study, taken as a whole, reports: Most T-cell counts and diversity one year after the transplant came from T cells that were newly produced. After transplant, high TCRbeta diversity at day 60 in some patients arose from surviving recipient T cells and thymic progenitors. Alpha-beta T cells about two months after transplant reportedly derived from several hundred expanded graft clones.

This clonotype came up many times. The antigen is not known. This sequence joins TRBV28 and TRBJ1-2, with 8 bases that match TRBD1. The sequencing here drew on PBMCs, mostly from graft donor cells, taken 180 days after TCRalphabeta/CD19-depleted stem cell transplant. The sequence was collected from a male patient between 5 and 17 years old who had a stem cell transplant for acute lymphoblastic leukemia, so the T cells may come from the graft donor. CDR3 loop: CASSLQGAPGGYTF. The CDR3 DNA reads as TGTGCCAGCAGTTTACAGGGGGCACCGGGGGGCTACACCTTC.